Presented here are 32 T cell receptor beta chains from one specimen sequenced in a study of naive and memory T cell subsets. Ligated cDNA underwent four rounds of PCR with nested alpha and beta constant region primers and SP2. TCRdb redid the calling of the UMI-ligation and nested PCR reads with MiXCR, one entry per CDR3 protein. In the table there are under 35,000 distinct CDR3 sequences, about 6.7% of which are singletons. As for treatment: skin biopsy from PPD injection site in Mantoux-positive individual. An oligonucleotide containing a UMI was ligated to the 3' end of TCR cDNA. The material was skin, obtained from a tuberculin skin test site. These receptors came from an adult in good health.

In its sample, this clonotype was seen many times. The gene calls are TRBV20-1 and TRBJ2-5; D might be TRBD1 (5 bases). The germline V gene encodes CDR1 DFQATT and CDR2 SNEGSKA (reference sequence). The V end was cut by 3 bases, the J end by 6 bases, with 11 bases between. The CDR3 runs to 12 residues. The CDR3 reads CSARTAAKTQYF. The CDR3 DNA reads TGCAGTGCTAGGACAGCCGCAAAGACCCAGTACTTC.

The rearrangement links TRBV2 to TRBJ1-4, with D perhaps TRBD1 (5 bases). Trimming stripped 6 bases from V and 6 bases from J, with 11 bases between. The germline CDR1 and CDR2 sequences are SNHLY and FYNNEI. The CDR3 spans 13 residues. The CDR3 spells CASRVAGDEKLFF. CDR3 coding DNA: TGTGCCAGCAGGGTGGCGGGGGATGAAAAACTGTTTTTT.

V and J are TRBV5-1 and TRBJ2-1, with 9 bases identical to TRBD2. Germline V gene data show CDR1 as SGHRS and CDR2 as YFSETQ. The CDR3 is made up of 18 amino acids. V was pared by 0 bases and J by 7 bases, with 14 bases of the junction left unmatched. The DNA of the CDR3 is TGCGCCAGCAGCTTGGCCCTGAGACTAGCGGCTGGCGAGAATGAGCAGTTCTTC. Protein product: CASSLALRLAAGENEQFF.

Many counts were recorded for this clonotype. The chain carries TRBV7-9 and TRBJ1-6; 8 nucleotides agree with TRBD1. CDR1 and CDR2 from the germline V gene are SEHNR and FQNEAQ (reference sequence). CDR3 length equals 14 residues. The J segment lost 15 bases and the V segment lost 5 bases, leaving 12 bases of the junction unmatched. CDR3 loop: CASSPGTGIFVLHF. The CDR3 nucleotides are TGTGCCAGCAGCCCTGGGACAGGAATCTTCGTCCTCCACTTT.

This clonotype has ten or more counts. The chain uses TRBV27 and TRBJ2-3; 8 bases fit TRBD1. This CDR3 region has 15 residues. CDR1 MNHEY and CDR2 SMNVEV come from the germline V gene (reference sequence). J gave up 1 base and V 10 bases, and 10 bases lay outside the gene matches. In DNA, the CDR3 is TGTGCCACCTCCCCCGGGACAGGTGGCACAGATACGCAGTATTTT. Its protein is CATSPGTGGTDTQYF.

The V gene is TRBV20-1, the J gene TRBJ2-7; the match to TRBD2 covers 11 bases. This CDR3 contains 14 residues. The germline gives CDR1 DFQATT, CDR2 SNEGSKA (reference sequence). Unmatched junction bases numbered 2, after V lost 3 bases and J lost 1 base. The CDR3 nucleotides are TGCAGTGCTAGGGGACTAGCGGTTTCCTACGAGCAGTACTTC. Its translation is CSARGLAVSYEQYF.

This clonotype was picked up many times. The chain couples TRBV27 to TRBJ2-5, with TRBD1 identical over 8 bases. The J segment lost 5 bases and the V segment lost 0 bases, leaving 2 bases of the junction unmatched. CDR3 length: 14 residues. CDR1 is MNHEY, CDR2 SMNVEV, per germline (reference sequence). This chain's CDR3 is CASSLSRGRETQYF. The CDR3, as DNA: TGTGCCAGCAGTTTATCCAGGGGGCGGGAGACCCAGTACTTC.

CDR3 sequence: CASSMGHLNTEAFF. CDR3 DNA: TGTGCCAGTAGTATGGGACATTTAAACACTGAAGCTTTCTTT. The V and J genes are TRBV19 and TRBJ1-1; weak D call: TRBD1 (6 bases). Germline assignment: CDR1 LNHDA and CDR2 SQIVND (reference sequence). The CDR3 covers 14 residues. V was cut by 3 bases and J by 2 bases, with 10 bases left in between.

In its sample, this clonotype was seen many times. The chain carries TRBV2 and TRBJ2-2, with D possibly called TRBD1 or TRBD2 (6 bases each). V gave up 2 bases and J gave up 2 bases, with 9 bases separating them. In germline, CDR1 is SNHLY, CDR2 FYNNEI. The CDR3 runs 15 residues. The CDR3 coding sequence is TGTGCCAGCAGTGAAACGGGGGCAAACACCGGGGAGCTGTTTTTT. Translated: CASSETGANTGELFF.

This clonotype turned up a few times. V and J are TRBV5-1 and TRBJ2-2; D is uncertain. V dropped 5 bases and J dropped 1 base, with 15 bases sitting between them. The CDR3 is made up of 16 amino acids. Germline V gives CDR1 SGHRS, CDR2 YFSETQ. The CDR3 sequence: CASREGSGVNTGELFF. Written as DNA, the CDR3 is TGCGCCAGCAGAGAAGGTTCTGGCGTGAACACCGGGGAGCTGTTTTTT.

This chain links TRBV6-2 or TRBV6-3 with TRBJ2-1; 9 nucleotides match TRBD2. V gave up 5 bases and J gave up 9 bases; unmatched junction bases: 5. Germline V gives CDR1 MNHEY, CDR2 SVGEGT. The CDR3 sequence is 13 residues long. For the CDR3, the DNA is TGTGCCAGCAGTGTAGCGGGGGTAGGTGAGCAGTTCTTC. The encoded protein is CASSVAGVGEQFF.

This sequence joins TRBV6-1 and TRBJ1-1; D possibly corresponds to TRBD1 (6 bases). Germline loops: CDR1 MNHNS, CDR2 SASEGT. This CDR3 contains 14 residues. The V and J ends lost 2 bases and 2 bases respectively, with 9 bases between them. This CDR3 reads CASSESGTNTEAFF. The CDR3 DNA reads as TGTGCCAGCAGTGAATCCGGGACAAACACTGAAGCTTTCTTT.

This clonotype was picked up a small number of times. This chain uses TRBV20-1 with TRBJ2-1, with 15 bases fitting TRBD2. Germline lookup yields CDR1 DFQATT and CDR2 SNEGSKA (reference sequence). The CDR3 runs to 17 residues. V trimming: 0 bases; J trimming: 10 bases; junction bases outside the gene matches: 10. The CDR3 region is CSARDPRTSGGAGEQFF. Here the CDR3 DNA reads TGCAGTGCTAGAGACCCGCGGACTAGCGGGGGGGCTGGGGAGCAGTTCTTC.

The table lists this clonotype with a few counts. The genes are TRBV12-3 or TRBV12-4 and TRBJ2-3; no clear D. This CDR3 has 11 residues. Trimming took off 5 bases at V and 5 bases at J, with 5 bases between the two ends. In nucleotides, the CDR3 is TGTGCCAGCAGTCCCCAAGATACGCAGTATTTT. Its protein is CASSPQDTQYF.

This clonotype was seen repeatedly, ten times or more. The chain employs TRBV5-1 and TRBJ2-5; D remains unclear. The CDR3 length is 13 residues. Trimming took off 5 bases at V and 3 bases at J, with 11 bases between the two ends. The germline V gene encodes CDR1 SGHRS and CDR2 YFSETQ. CDR3 sequence (DNA): TGCGCCAGCAGTCTCCAGGAAAAAGAGACCCAGTACTTC. It codes for CASSLQEKETQYF. Full variable domain (outside the CDR3, taken from reference TRBV5-1 and TRBJ2-5): KAGVTQTPRYLIKTRGQQVTLSCSPISGHRSVSWYQQTPGQGLQFLFEYFSETQRNKGNFPGRFSGRQFSNSRSEMNVSTLELGDSALYLCASSLQEKETQYFGPGTRLLVL.

The chain is built from TRBV19 and TRBJ1-1; the D gene is possibly TRBD1 (6 bases). Trimming took 4 bases from V and 6 from J, leaving 15 bases between them. The CDR3 covers 14 residues. In germline, CDR1 is LNHDA, CDR2 SQIVND (reference sequence). For the CDR3, the DNA is TGTGCCAGTAGTACCTTGACAGGCGCCGCTGAAGCTTTCTTT. Translated: CASSTLTGAAEAFF.

This clonotype has at least ten counts. The V gene is TRBV4-1, the J gene TRBJ1-2, with unresolved D. Germline V gene lookup returns CDR1 MGHRA and CDR2 YSYEKL. V was trimmed by 0 bases and J by 4 bases, leaving 12 bases between them. The CDR3 extends over 15 amino acids. This CDR3 reads CASSQDSRIPYGYTF. Written as DNA, the CDR3 is TGCGCCAGCAGCCAAGACTCCCGGATCCCCTATGGCTACACCTTC.

This clonotype was counted many times. The chain is built from TRBV29-1 and TRBJ2-2; D not certain. The CDR3 is 13 residues long. Germline V gives CDR1 SQVTM, CDR2 ANQGSEA. V shed 7 bases and J shed 4 bases, with 13 bases lying between them. CDR3 region: CSATFGSTGELFF. CDR3 in DNA: TGCAGCGCCACCTTCGGGTCCACCGGGGAGCTGTTTTTT.

This clonotype was observed at least ten times. This sequence joins TRBV19 and TRBJ2-2, with a possible D match to TRBD1 (6 bases). The V end lost 4 bases, the J end lost 3 bases, and 9 bases lay between the germline ends. The CDR3 runs 14 residues. CDR1 and CDR2 from the germline V gene are LNHDA and SQIVND (reference sequence). The CDR3 sequence: CASSTQGYTGELFF. The CDR3 coding sequence is TGTGCCAGTAGTACGCAGGGGTACACCGGGGAGCTGTTTTTT. Together with reference TRBV19 and TRBJ2-2, the CDR3 gives the full variable domain: DGGITQSPKYLFRKEGQNVTLSCEQNLNHDAMYWYRQDPGQGLRLIYYSQIVNDFQKGDIAEGYSVSREKKESFPLTVTSAQKNPTAFYLCASSTQGYTGELFFGEGSRLTVL.

This clonotype showed up many times. The CDR3 nucleotides read TGTGCCAGCAGCCAAGTTAGCGGGATCTCCTACAATGAGCAGTTCTTC. It codes for CASSQVSGISYNEQFF. The gene calls are TRBV3-1 and TRBJ2-1, with TRBD2 identical over 8 bases. This CDR3 comprises 16 residues. The J segment lost 0 bases and the V segment lost 1 base, leaving 2 bases of the junction unmatched. The germline V gene has CDR1 LGHDT and CDR2 YNNKEL (reference sequence).

This clonotype came up many times. This rearrangement joins TRBV20-1 to TRBJ1-6; the D is unclear. V was trimmed by 5 bases and J by 10 bases, leaving 15 bases between them. This CDR3 spans 13 amino acids. From germline, CDR1 is DFQATT and CDR2 SNEGSKA (reference sequence). CDR3 DNA: TGCAGTGCTCCAAAGACGGCAGGATCACCCCTCCACTTT. This translates into CSAPKTAGSPLHF.

This clonotype came up a few times. The chain employs TRBV6-4 and TRBJ1-6; 7 nucleotides match TRBD1. Germline CDR1 and CDR2: MRHNA and SNTAGT. V lost 0 bases to trimming and J lost 7 bases; unmatched junction nucleotides: 15. The length of the CDR3 is 19 residues. CDR3 loop: CASSDSKFCSGQLNSPLHF. For the CDR3, the DNA is TGTGCCAGCAGTGACTCGAAGTTTTGTTCGGGACAGCTAAATTCACCCCTCCACTTT.

The genes are TRBV2 and TRBJ2-7; D is undetermined. The V end lost 3 bases, the J end lost 0 bases, and 6 bases lay between the germline ends. The CDR3 has 13 amino acids. Germline CDR1 and CDR2: SNHLY and FYNNEI. CDR3 protein: CASSEPFSYEQYF. The CDR3 DNA reads as TGTGCCAGCAGTGAGCCCTTCTCCTACGAGCAGTACTTC.

The V and J genes are TRBV27 and TRBJ2-7, with 16 bases lining up with TRBD2. Trimming removed 0 bases from V and 9 bases from J; junction bases left unmatched: 11. This CDR3 is built from 18 residues. The germline gives CDR1 MNHEY, CDR2 SMNVEV (reference sequence). For the CDR3, the DNA is TGTGCCAGCAGTTTATCTGGGACAGGGGGGACTAGCGGGGGGGCGCAGTACTTC. Its translation: CASSLSGTGGTSGGAQYF.

This clonotype was observed many times. The J gene is TRBJ2-5, the V gene TRBV4-1; D gene uncertain. Trimming removed 5 bases at V and 2 bases at J, with 3 bases between. From germline, CDR1 is MGHRA and CDR2 YSYEKL. The CDR3 covers 11 residues. The CDR3 region has the DNA TGCGCCAGCAGCGTACAAGAGACCCAGTACTTC. Protein: CASSVQETQYF.

This clonotype was counted many times. V usage is TRBV7-9 and J usage is TRBJ2-3; D may be TRBD1 (6 bases). The germline CDR1 and CDR2 sequences are SEHNR and FQNEAQ (reference sequence). This CDR3 region has 15 residues. Trimming took 3 bases from V and 4 from J, leaving 14 bases between them. CDR3 sequence: CASSFAQGSADTQYF. The CDR3 coding sequence is TGTGCCAGCAGCTTTGCCCAGGGGTCAGCAGATACGCAGTATTTT.

The V gene is TRBV7-6, the J gene TRBJ2-2, with D possibly being TRBD1 (6 bases). V was clipped by 1 base and J by 3 bases, with 24 bases between them. Germline assignment: CDR1 SGHVS and CDR2 FNYEAQ. The CDR3 sequence is 20 residues long. The CDR3: CASSLVDSPNPPGHTGELFF. CDR3 DNA: TGTGCCAGCAGCTTAGTGGACAGCCCAAACCCTCCCGGACACACCGGGGAGCTGTTTTTT.

This clonotype was observed at least ten times. The J gene is TRBJ2-5, the V gene TRBV6-5, with TRBD1 matching 8 bases. V lost 2 bases and J lost 4; bases outside the gene matches: 3. The V gene's germline CDR1 is MNHEY and CDR2 SVGAGI. The CDR3 loop spans 14 amino acids. CDR3 bases: TGTGCCAGCAGTTACCAGGGGGCGGCAGAGACCCAGTACTTC. This encodes CASSYQGAAETQYF.

This clonotype showed up many times. V and J are TRBV10-3 and TRBJ2-3; 8 bases line up with TRBD2. This CDR3 comprises 16 residues. Germline CDR1 ENHRY, CDR2 SYGVKD. The junction had 4 bases not matched to a gene; V was cut back by 2 bases and J by 0 bases. DNA of the CDR3: TGTGCCATCAGTGAGCCCGGGGGGGCGAGCACAGATACGCAGTATTTT. It encodes CAISEPGGASTDTQYF.

The sample holds a few counts of this clonotype. V is TRBV12-5 and J is TRBJ1-1; D is undetermined. The V gene lost 4 bases and the J gene lost 6 bases, with 9 bases spanning the gap. The CDR3 length is 12 residues. The germline gives CDR1 LGHNT, CDR2 FRNRAP. This CDR3 is CASGSPVAEAFF. The CDR3 DNA follows: TGTGCTAGTGGTTCGCCCGTCGCTGAAGCTTTCTTT.

This clonotype was seen a handful of times. V gene TRBV29-1 combines with J gene TRBJ1-5, with TRBD1 matching 9 bases. J lost 0 bases, V lost 5 bases, and 2 bases had no gene match. The CDR3 runs 14 residues. Germline-derived CDR1 and CDR2 are SQVTM and ANQGSEA. CDR3 sequence (DNA): TGCAGCGTTACGACAGGGGGTAGCAATCAGCCCCAGCATTTT. This encodes CSVTTGGSNQPQHF.

The sample holds many counts of this clonotype. V usage is TRBV4-1 and J usage is TRBJ2-3; D unclear. Germline CDR1 MGHRA, CDR2 YSYEKL. V was shortened by 5 bases and J by 2 bases, with 11 bases between the two germline ends. The CDR3 extends over 14 amino acids. The CDR3 is CASSRAPNTDTQYF. Here the CDR3 DNA reads TGCGCCAGCAGCAGAGCTCCAAACACAGATACGCAGTATTTT.